This T cell receptor (beta chain) was obtained from a study of blood T cells in healthy people across ages. Study-level background: About one barcoded beta molecule was captured per two T cells (by template switching). Study conclusions and caveats: Long-lived donors carried more naive CD4+ cells and greater diversity than aged donors.

Each sample had at least 6.5 million PBMCs isolated. Trimming at V came to 6 bases and at J to 9 bases, leaving 6 bases not matched to a gene. The germline V gene has CDR1 DFQATT and CDR2 SNEGSKA (reference sequence). The length of the CDR3 is 14 residues. For the second PCR, which ran for about 6 to 12 cycles, a sample-barcoded 5' primer and a J-beta primer mix were used. TCRdb ran MiXCR on the 5' RACE reads and lists one entry per CDR3 protein. The sample includes about 400,000 distinct CDR3 sequences, 50% to 60% of them seen just once. This clonotype was detected ten times or more. Antigen unknown. The sequence was collected from a man in his sixties in good health. The sample consisted of blood. J is TRBJ2-1 and V is TRBV20-1, with 15 bases fitting TRBD2. CDR3 DNA: TGCAGTGCCGCTCCGGGACTAGCGGGAGGTGAGCAGTTCTTC. Protein product: CSAAPGLAGGEQFF.